The rows below give T cell receptor beta chains drawn from one sample of a study of T cells after yellow fever vaccination. TCRdb independently ran MiXCR on the 5' RACE reads; one entry per CDR3 protein. The data show around 140,000 distinct CDR3 sequences, with roughly 8% seen just once and around 0.73% held by the top ten. Source: CD4+ T cells sorted from PBMCs, taken 5 days after the yellow fever booster vaccination. These TCRs come from a young man who received the YFV17D yellow fever vaccine. CDR3s include the opening cysteine and the closing phenylalanine or tryptophan. The D gene is left open where the match is weak. Clone size, where shown, is once, few, many, or a class for clones that have expanded.

- TRBJ2-5 many 12 TRBV29-1 CSVAPRAETQYF TGCAGCGTTGCTCCTAGGGCAGAGACCCAGTACTTC
TRBD2 TRBJ2-4 many 14 TRBV7-2 CASRVSAGEDIQYF TGTGCCAGCAGGGTATCAGCGGGAGAGGACATTCAGTACTTC
TRBD2 TRBJ2-1 - 14 TRBV6-1 CASKRENVNHEQFF TGTGCCAGCAAGCGGGAGAATGTGAACCATGAGCAGTTCTTC
TRBD2 TRBJ2-2 many 17 TRBV11-2 CASSSSRGRASGGELFF TGTGCCAGCAGCTCATCCAGAGGGAGGGCCTCTGGGGGGGAGCTGTTTTTT
- TRBJ2-7 once 13 TRBV29-1 CSVVRFPPYEQYF TGCAGCGTTGTACGTTTCCCCCCCTACGAGCAGTACTTC
TRBD1 TRBJ1-1 - 15 TRBV10-3 CAISESGQGDTEAFF TGTGCCATCAGTGAGTCGGGACAGGGGGATACTGAAGCTTTCTTT
TRBD2 TRBJ2-7 many 16 TRBV5-1 CASSQTGGSGSYEQYF TGCGCCAGCAGCCAGACGGGGGGTAGCGGGAGCTACGAGCAGTACTTC
- TRBJ2-3 many 16 TRBV14 CASSPSGGAQRGTQYF TGTGCCAGCAGCCCTTCGGGGGGAGCTCAGAGGGGGACGCAGTATTTT
- TRBJ2-1 many 17 TRBV6-5 CASSYLSGPSSYNEQFF TGTGCCAGCAGTTACTTATCGGGACCTAGCTCCTACAATGAGCAGTTCTTC
TRBD2 TRBJ2-3 few 16 TRBV13 CASSTRLAGEGDTQYF TGTGCCAGCAGTACTCGACTAGCGGGAGAAGGCGATACGCAGTATTTT
- TRBJ2-2 many 16 TRBV7-6 CASSLTGPGMTGELFF TGTGCCAGCAGCTTAACGGGACCGGGAATGACCGGGGAGCTGTTTTTT
TRBD1 TRBJ2-7 many 14 TRBV5-1 CASRIGQAAYEQYF TGCGCCAGCAGAATAGGACAGGCAGCCTACGAGCAGTACTTC
TRBD1 TRBJ2-3 many 16 TRBV5-1 CASSSGQGPNTDTQYF TGCGCCAGCAGCTCGGGACAGGGGCCTAATACAGATACGCAGTATTTT
- TRBJ2-7 many 13 TRBV30 CAWSVPVAYEQYF TGCGCCTGGAGTGTACCTGTAGCCTACGAGCAGTACTTC
- TRBJ2-7 - 16 TRBV23-1 CASSQSLGPNSYEQYF TGCGCCAGCAGTCAATCCCTGGGACCCAACTCCTACGAGCAGTACTTC
- TRBJ2-7 many 13 TRBV7-9 CASSSWGDYEQYF TGTGCCAGCAGCTCATGGGGGGACTACGAGCAGTACTTC
- TRBJ1-1 many 15 TRBV14 CASSKVTWGWTEAFF TGTGCCAGCAGCAAAGTCACGTGGGGGTGGACTGAAGCTTTCTTT
- TRBJ2-1 many 14 TRBV7-8 CASSVDPNYNEQFF TGTGCCAGCAGCGTAGATCCCAACTACAATGAGCAGTTCTTC
- TRBJ2-1 - 13 TRBV3-1 CASSHVPGFEQFF TGTGCCAGCAGCCACGTACCCGGTTTTGAGCAGTTCTTC
TRBD2 TRBJ2-2 many 19 TRBV5-4 CASSLAGTSGRTNTGELFF TGTGCCAGCAGCTTGGCCGGGACTAGCGGGAGGACGAACACCGGGGAGCTGTTTTTT
- TRBJ2-1 many 13 TRBV7-2 CASSLALASEQFF TGTGCCAGCAGCTTAGCGCTCGCGTCTGAGCAGTTCTTC
TRBD2 TRBJ2-5 - 18 TRBV2 CAFCQYLRLAGEGETQYF TGTGCCTTCTGTCAATACCTTAGGCTAGCGGGAGAGGGAGAGACCCAGTACTTC
- TRBJ1-2 many 12 TRBV20-1 CSAGHYNYGYTF TGCAGTGCTGGACACTATAACTATGGCTACACCTTC
- TRBJ2-3 many 15 TRBV12-3/TRBV12-4 CASSLVLAGADTQYF TGTGCCAGCAGTTTGGTACTAGCAGGGGCCGATACGCAGTATTTT
TRBD2 TRBJ2-1 - 19 TRBV7-9 CASSLGGGGTFSSYNEQFF TGTGCCAGCAGCTTAGGCGGGGGGGGGACTTTCAGCTCCTACAATGAGCAGTTCTTC
TRBD2 TRBJ2-7 - 17 TRBV20-1 CCARDASGLAGDYEQYF TGCTGTGCTAGAGATGCTTCTGGGCTAGCGGGAGACTACGAGCAGTACTTC
- TRBJ2-2 many 16 TRBV10-3 CAISVSLRQNTGELFF TGTGCCATCAGTGTCTCTCTGAGACAGAACACCGGGGAGCTGTTTTTT
TRBD2 TRBJ2-3 many 13 TRBV9 CASSGRITDTQYF TGTGCCAGTAGCGGGAGAATCACAGATACGCAGTATTTT
TRBD1 TRBJ1-2 many 15 TRBV28 CASSAWTGLGYGYTF TGTGCCAGCAGTGCTTGGACAGGGTTAGGCTATGGCTACACCTTC
TRBD1 TRBJ2-1 - 15 TRBV11-2 CASSSGTGGIYEQFF TGTGCCAGCAGCTCAGGGACAGGGGGGATCTATGAGCAGTTCTTC
- TRBJ2-7 few 13 TRBV7-2 CASNFAPYYEQYF TGTGCCAGCAACTTCGCCCCGTACTACGAGCAGTACTTC
- TRBJ2-3 few 13 TRBV5-5 CASSLQAPDTQYF TGTGCCAGCAGCTTGCAGGCCCCGGATACGCAGTATTTT
- TRBJ2-7 few 15 TRBV10-3 CAISESEAFTYEQYF TGTGCCATCAGTGAGTCAGAGGCATTTACCTACGAGCAGTACTTC
- TRBJ2-2 many 16 TRBV5-1 CASSPLGSTGNGELFF TGCGCCAGCAGCCCCTTAGGGTCTACGGGGAACGGGGAGCTGTTTTTT
- TRBJ2-7 few 17 TRBV20-1 CCARDPTDGKSSYEQYF TGCTGTGCTAGAGACCCAACCGACGGTAAAAGCTCCTACGAGCAGTACTTC
- TRBJ2-1 many 13 TRBV29-1 CSVERPRGNEQFF TGCAGCGTTGAAAGACCCCGAGGGAATGAGCAGTTCTTC
- TRBJ1-6 many 15 TRBV6-5 CASSYSRRLYSPLHF TGTGCCAGCAGTTACTCCCGCCGGCTATATTCACCCCTCCACTTT
- TRBJ1-4 many 17 TRBV4-3 CASSQDGRKATNEKLFF TGCGCCAGCAGCCAAGACGGCAGGAAAGCAACTAATGAAAAACTGTTTTTT
- TRBJ2-1 many 13 TRBV10-3 CAIARAQRNEQFF TGTGCCATCGCTAGGGCCCAGAGGAATGAGCAGTTCTTC
- TRBJ2-5 many 12 TRBV28 CASSLARETQYF TGTGCCAGCAGTTTGGCCCGCGAGACCCAGTACTTC
- TRBJ2-7 many 13 TRBV3-1 CASANRGRYEQYF TGTGCCAGCGCGAATCGGGGCAGGTACGAGCAGTACTTC
TRBD2 TRBJ2-4 few 14 TRBV29-1 CSVEGGLEFNIQYF TGCAGCGTTGAAGGGGGACTAGAATTTAACATTCAGTACTTC
- TRBJ2-5 many 13 TRBV18 CASSPDPQETQYF TGTGCCAGCTCACCGGATCCTCAAGAGACCCAGTACTTC
TRBD2 TRBJ2-3 many 14 TRBV20-1 CSAGAGGPGDTQYF TGCAGTGCGGGGGCGGGAGGGCCCGGAGATACGCAGTATTTT
TRBD2 TRBJ2-7 many 16 TRBV5-1 CASSLGKTSGIYEQYF TGCGCCAGCAGCTTGGGAAAGACTAGCGGTATCTACGAGCAGTACTTC
TRBD2 TRBJ2-7 many 14 TRBV5-1 CASSLRSGSSEQYF TGCGCCAGCAGCTTGCGTAGCGGGAGCAGCGAGCAGTACTTC
TRBD1 TRBJ2-1 many 16 TRBV5-1 CASSPRQGASYNEQFF TGCGCCAGCAGCCCTCGACAGGGGGCATCCTACAATGAGCAGTTCTTC
- TRBJ2-3 many 14 TRBV10-2 CASSPVSSTDTQYF TGCGCCAGCAGCCCCGTTTCTAGCACAGATACGCAGTATTTT
- TRBJ2-5 many 13 TRBV7-2 CASTRGVEGTQYF TGTGCCAGCACCCGTGGGGTAGAAGGGACCCAGTACTTC
- TRBJ1-2 - 15 TRBV6-5 CASSRGQLLNYGYTF TGTGCCAGCAGTAGAGGACAGCTCCTTAACTATGGCTACACCTTC
- TRBJ2-3 many 16 TRBV7-2 CASSLSPASSTDTQYF TGTGCCAGCAGCTTATCACCAGCATCTAGCACAGATACGCAGTATTTT
- TRBJ1-3 many 16 TRBV10-2 CASTIAVQGSGNTIYF TGCGCCAGCACAATAGCGGTCCAGGGTTCTGGAAACACCATATATTTT
- TRBJ2-5 many 13 TRBV6-2/TRBV6-3 CASSYLGRETQYF TGTGCCAGCAGTTATCTGGGAAGGGAGACCCAGTACTTC
TRBD1 TRBJ2-7 many 14 TRBV20-1 CSARGQGASYEQYF TGCAGTGCTAGGGGACAGGGGGCTTCCTACGAGCAGTACTTC
- TRBJ2-5 many 15 TRBV7-2 CASSTQASAGGTQYF TGTGCCAGCAGCACCCAGGCTAGCGCTGGGGGGACCCAGTACTTC
TRBD1 TRBJ1-2 many 16 TRBV9 CASTLGTGGAYFGYTF TGTGCCAGCACCCTTGGAACAGGGGGCGCTTACTTTGGCTACACCTTC
TRBD1 TRBJ2-7 many 14 TRBV20-1 CSANRDREVGEQYF TGCAGTGCTAACCGGGACAGGGAGGTCGGCGAGCAGTACTTC
- TRBJ2-5 many 16 TRBV7-9 CASSLAYSGRPETQYF TGTGCCAGCAGCTTAGCGTACTCGGGCCGCCCAGAGACCCAGTACTTC